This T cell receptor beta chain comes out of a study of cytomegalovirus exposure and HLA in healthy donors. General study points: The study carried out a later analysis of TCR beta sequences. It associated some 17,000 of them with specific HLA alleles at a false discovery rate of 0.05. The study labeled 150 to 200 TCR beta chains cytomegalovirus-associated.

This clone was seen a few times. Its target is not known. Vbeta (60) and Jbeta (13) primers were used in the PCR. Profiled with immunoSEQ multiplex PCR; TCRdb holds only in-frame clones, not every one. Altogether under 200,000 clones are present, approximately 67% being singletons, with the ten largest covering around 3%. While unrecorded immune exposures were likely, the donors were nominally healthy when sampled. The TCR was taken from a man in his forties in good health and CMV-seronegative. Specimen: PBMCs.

CDR3 loop: CASSFVPSYNEQFF. CDR3 coding DNA: TGTGCCAGCAGCTTCGTCCCGTCCTACAATGAGCAGTTCTTC. The rearrangement joins TRBV11-1 to TRBJ2-1, with D unclear. Trimming shortened V by 3 bases and J by 1 base, and 7 bases separated the two germline ends. Germline V gene lookup returns CDR1 SGHAT and CDR2 FQDESV (reference sequence). The CDR3 length is 14 residues.